This TCR beta chain emerged from a study of T cells in Graves' hyperthyroidism and ophthalmopathy. This clonotype was observed many times. Its matching antigen is unknown. If no ophthalmopathy progression occurred within 18 months, Graves' hyperthyroidism was stable. The study enrolled patients aged 18 to 65 with newly diagnosed hyperthyroidism of under 2 months' duration. Germline assignment: CDR1 SGHVS and CDR2 FQNEAQ. This CDR3 region has 19 residues. V shed 3 bases and J 4 bases; nucleotides not matched to a gene: 10. RNA transcripts gave rise to amplified TCR beta CDR3 regions. The TCR CDR3 first-round RT-PCR relied on the HTBI primer set. TCRdb reprocessed the multiplex PCR reads via MiXCR and lists one record per CDR3 protein. The table shows 300,000 to 400,000 distinct CDR3 sequences, with approximately 13% occurring only once. Study results and limitations: Among clonotypes expanded in thyroid above 0.001, most were also found in blood. Ophthalmopathy was separated from stable hyperthyroidism by a 13 V-J model.

The sample was blood. This TCR came from a woman aged 18 to 35 with Graves' hyperthyroidism. The chain recombines TRBV7-8 with TRBJ2-2; 14 nucleotides match TRBD2. CDR3 coding DNA: TGTGCCAGCAGCTTTAGTCGACTAGCGGGGGGGCCGGGCACCGGGGAGCTGTTTTTT. It specifies CASSFSRLAGGPGTGELFF.